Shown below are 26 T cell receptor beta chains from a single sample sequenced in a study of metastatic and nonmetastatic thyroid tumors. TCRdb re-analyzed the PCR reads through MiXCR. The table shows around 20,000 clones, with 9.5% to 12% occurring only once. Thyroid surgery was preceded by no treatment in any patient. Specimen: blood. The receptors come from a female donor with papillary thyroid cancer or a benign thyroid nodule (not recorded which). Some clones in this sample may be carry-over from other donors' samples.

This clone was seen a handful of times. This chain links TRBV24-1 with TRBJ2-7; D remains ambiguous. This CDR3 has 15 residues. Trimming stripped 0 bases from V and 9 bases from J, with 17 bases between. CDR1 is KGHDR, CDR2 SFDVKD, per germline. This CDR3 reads CATSDLSSGANGQYF. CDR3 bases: TGTGCCACCAGTGATTTGTCTTCCGGAGCGAATGGGCAGTACTTC.

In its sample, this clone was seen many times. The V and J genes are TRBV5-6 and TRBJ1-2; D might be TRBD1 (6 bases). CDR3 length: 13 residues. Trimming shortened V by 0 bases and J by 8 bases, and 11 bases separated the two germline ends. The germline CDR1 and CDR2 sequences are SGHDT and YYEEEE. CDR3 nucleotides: TGTGCCAGCAGCTTGGATTGGGGGCAAGGCTACACCTTC. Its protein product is CASSLDWGQGYTF.

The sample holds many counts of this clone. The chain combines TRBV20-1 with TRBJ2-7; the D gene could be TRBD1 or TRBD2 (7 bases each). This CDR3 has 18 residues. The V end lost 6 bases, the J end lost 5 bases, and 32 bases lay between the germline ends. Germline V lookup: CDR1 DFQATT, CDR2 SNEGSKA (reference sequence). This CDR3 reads CSACRQGGWLAALDEQYF. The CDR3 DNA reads TGCAGTGCCTGCCGGCAGGGGGGATGGCTAGCGGCCCTCGACGAGCAGTACTTC.

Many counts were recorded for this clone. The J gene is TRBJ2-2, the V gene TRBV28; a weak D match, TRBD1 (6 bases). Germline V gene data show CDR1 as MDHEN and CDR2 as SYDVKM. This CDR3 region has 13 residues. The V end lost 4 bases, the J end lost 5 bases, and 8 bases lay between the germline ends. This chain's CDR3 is CASSYRETGELFF. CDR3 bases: TGTGCCAGCAGTTACAGGGAAACCGGGGAGCTGTTTTTT. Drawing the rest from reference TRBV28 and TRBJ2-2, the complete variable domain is DVKVTQSSRYLVKRTGEKVFLECVQDMDHENMFWYRQDPGLGLRLIYFSYDVKMKEKGDIPEGYSVSREKKERFSLILESASTNQTSMYLCASSYRETGELFFGEGSRLTVL.

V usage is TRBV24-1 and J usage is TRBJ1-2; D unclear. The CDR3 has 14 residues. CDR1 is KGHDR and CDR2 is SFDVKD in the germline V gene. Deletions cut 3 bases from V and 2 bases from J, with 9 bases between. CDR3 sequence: CATSDERANYGYTF. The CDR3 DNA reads TGTGCCACCAGTGATGAAAGGGCAAACTATGGCTACACCTTC.

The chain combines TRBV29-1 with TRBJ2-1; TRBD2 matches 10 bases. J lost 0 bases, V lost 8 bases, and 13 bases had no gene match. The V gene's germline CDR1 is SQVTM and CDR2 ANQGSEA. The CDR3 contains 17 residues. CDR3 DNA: TGCAGCTCTTCTTTGTCTAGCGGGAGTTTCTCCTACAATGAGCAGTTCTTC. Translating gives CSSSLSSGSFSYNEQFF.

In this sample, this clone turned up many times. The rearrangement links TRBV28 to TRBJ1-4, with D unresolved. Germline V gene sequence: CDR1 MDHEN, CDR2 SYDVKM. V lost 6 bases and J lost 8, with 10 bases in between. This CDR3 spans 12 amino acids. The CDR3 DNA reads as TGTGCCAGCAGCCTAGGATGGGAAAAACTGTTTTTT. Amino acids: CASSLGWEKLFF.

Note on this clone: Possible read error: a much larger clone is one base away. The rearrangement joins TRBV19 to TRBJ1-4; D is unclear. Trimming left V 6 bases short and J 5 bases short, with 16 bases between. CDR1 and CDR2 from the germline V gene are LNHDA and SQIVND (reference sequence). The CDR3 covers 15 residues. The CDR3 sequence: CASRSSGPANEKLFF. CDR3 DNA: TGTGCCAGTAGGAGCAGCGGCCCTGCAAATGAAAAACTGTTTTTT.

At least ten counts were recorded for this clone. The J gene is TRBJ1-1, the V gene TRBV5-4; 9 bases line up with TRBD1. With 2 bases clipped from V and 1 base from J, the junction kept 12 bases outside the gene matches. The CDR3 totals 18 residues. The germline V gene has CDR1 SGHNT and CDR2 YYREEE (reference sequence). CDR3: CASSLTSGTGFWNTEAFF. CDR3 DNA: TGTGCCAGCAGCTTAACCTCCGGGACAGGGTTTTGGAACACTGAAGCTTTCTTT.

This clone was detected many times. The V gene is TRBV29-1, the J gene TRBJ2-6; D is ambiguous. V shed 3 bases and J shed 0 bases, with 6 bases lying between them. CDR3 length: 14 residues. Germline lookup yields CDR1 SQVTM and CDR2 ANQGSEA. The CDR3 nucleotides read TGCAGCGTTGATTCCGGCTCTGGGGCCAACGTCCTGACTTTC. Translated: CSVDSGSGANVLTF.

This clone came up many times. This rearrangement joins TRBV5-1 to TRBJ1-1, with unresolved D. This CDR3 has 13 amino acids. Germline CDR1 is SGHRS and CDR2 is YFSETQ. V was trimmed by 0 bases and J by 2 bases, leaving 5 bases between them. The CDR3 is CASSLEGNTEAFF. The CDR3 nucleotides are TGCGCCAGCAGCTTGGAAGGTAACACTGAAGCTTTCTTT.

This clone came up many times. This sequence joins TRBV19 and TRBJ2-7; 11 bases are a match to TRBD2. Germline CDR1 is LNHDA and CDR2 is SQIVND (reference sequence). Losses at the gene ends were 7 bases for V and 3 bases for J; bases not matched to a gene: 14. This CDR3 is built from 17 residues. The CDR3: CASTSGQTSGDLYEQYF. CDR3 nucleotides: TGTGCCAGTACCAGTGGGCAGACTAGCGGGGATCTCTACGAGCAGTACTTC.

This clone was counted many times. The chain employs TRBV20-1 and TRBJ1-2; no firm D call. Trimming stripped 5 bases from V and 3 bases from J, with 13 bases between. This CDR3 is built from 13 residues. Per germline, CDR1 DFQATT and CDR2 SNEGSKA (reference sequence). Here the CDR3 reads CSAPAPADYGYTF. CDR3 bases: TGCAGTGCTCCTGCCCCGGCAGACTATGGCTACACCTTC.

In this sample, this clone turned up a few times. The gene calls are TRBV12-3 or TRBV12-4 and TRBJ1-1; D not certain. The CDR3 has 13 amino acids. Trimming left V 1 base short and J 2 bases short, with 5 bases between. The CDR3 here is CASSLGSNTEAFF. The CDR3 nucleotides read TGTGCCAGCAGTTTAGGGTCTAACACTGAAGCTTTCTTT.

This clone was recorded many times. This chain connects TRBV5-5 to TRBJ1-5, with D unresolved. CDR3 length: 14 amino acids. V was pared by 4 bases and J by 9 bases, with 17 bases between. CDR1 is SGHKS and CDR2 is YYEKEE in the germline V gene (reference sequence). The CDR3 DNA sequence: TGTGCCAGCAGCCGGGTGGAAGGGCGAAGGCCCCAGCATTTT. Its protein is CASSRVEGRRPQHF.

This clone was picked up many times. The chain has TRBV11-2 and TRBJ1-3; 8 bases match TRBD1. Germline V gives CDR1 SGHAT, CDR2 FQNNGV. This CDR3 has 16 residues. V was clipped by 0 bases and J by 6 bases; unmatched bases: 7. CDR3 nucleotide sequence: TGTGCCAGCAGCTTAGAATGGTCGACAGGGGCAAACACCATATATTTT. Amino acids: CASSLEWSTGANTIYF.

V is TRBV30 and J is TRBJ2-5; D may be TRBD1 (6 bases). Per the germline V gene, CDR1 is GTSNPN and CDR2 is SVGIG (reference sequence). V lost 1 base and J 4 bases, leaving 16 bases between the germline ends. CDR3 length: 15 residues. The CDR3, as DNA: TGTGCCTGGAGTGCCTACAGGGTCCGGGGAGAGACCCAGTACTTC. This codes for CAWSAYRVRGETQYF.

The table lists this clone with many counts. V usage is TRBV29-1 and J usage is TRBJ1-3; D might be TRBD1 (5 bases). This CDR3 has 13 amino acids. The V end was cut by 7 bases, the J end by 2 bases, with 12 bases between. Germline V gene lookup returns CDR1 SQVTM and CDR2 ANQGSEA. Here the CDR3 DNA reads TGCAGCGGAGGGGCCGGGACTGGAAACACCATATATTTT. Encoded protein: CSGGAGTGNTIYF.

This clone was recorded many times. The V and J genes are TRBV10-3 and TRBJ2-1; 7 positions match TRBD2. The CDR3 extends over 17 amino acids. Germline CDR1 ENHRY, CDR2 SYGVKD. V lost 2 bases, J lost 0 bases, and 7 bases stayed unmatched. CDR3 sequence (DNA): TGTGCCATCAGTGAGATTAGCGGGCCGAGCTCCTACAATGAGCAGTTCTTC. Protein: CAISEISGPSSYNEQFF.

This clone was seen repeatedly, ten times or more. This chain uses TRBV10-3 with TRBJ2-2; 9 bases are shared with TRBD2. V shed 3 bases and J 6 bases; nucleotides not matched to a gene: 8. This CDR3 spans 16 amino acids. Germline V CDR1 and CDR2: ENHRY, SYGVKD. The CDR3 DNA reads TGTGCCATCAGTGAAAGGGTAGCGGGAGAAGCCGGGGAGCTGTTTTTT. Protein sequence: CAISERVAGEAGELFF.

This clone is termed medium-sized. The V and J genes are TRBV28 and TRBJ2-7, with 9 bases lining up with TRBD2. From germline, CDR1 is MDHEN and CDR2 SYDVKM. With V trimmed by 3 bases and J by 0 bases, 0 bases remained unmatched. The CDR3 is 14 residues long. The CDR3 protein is CASSFSGSSYEQYF. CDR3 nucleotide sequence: TGTGCCAGCAGTTTTAGCGGGAGCTCCTACGAGCAGTACTTC.

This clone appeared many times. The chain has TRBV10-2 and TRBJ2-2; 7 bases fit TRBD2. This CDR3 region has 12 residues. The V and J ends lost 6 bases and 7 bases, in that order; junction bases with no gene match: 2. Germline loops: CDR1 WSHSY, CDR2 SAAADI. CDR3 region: CASRGGVGELFF. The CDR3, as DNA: TGCGCCAGCAGGGGGGGGGTCGGGGAGCTGTTTTTT.

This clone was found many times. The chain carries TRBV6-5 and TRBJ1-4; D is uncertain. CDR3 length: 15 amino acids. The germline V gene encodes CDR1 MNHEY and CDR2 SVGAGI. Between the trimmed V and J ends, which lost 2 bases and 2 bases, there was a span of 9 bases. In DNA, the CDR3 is TGTGCCAGCAGTTACGCCGGACGGACTAATGAAAAACTGTTTTTT. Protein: CASSYAGRTNEKLFF.

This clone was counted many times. In DNA, the CDR3 is TGTGCCAGCTCACTAGATATGAGGGAGGGCGAGCAGTACTTC. Its protein product is CASSLDMREGEQYF. The V call is TRBV18, the J call TRBJ2-7; 7 bases line up with TRBD2. Trimming removed 4 bases from V and 6 bases from J; junction bases left unmatched: 9. Germline CDR1 is KGHSH and CDR2 is LQKENI. The CDR3 contains 14 residues.

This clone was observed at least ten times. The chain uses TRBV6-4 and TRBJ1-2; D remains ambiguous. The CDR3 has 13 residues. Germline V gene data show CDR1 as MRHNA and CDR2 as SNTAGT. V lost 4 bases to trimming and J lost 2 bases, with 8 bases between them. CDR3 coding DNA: TGTGCCAGCAGTGTCGCAGAAAACTATGGCTACACCTTC. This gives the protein CASSVAENYGYTF.

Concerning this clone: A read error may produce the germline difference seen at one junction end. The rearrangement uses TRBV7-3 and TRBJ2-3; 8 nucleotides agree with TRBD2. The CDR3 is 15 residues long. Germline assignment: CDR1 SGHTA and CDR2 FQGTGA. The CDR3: CASSSERGSTYTHYF. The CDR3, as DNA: TGTGCCAGCAGCTCTGAGCGGGGGAGCACATATACGCATTATTTT. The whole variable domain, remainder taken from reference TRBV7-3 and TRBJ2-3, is GAGVSQTPSNKVTEKGKYVELRCDPISGHTALYWYRQSLGQGPEFLIYFQGTGAADDSGLPNDRFFAVRPEGSVSTLKIQRTERGDSAVYLCASSSERGSTYTHYFGPGTRLTVL.